This T cell receptor (beta chain) was observed in a study of T-cell reconstitution after alpha-beta-depleted transplantation in children. Construction of the TCRbeta library involved unique molecular identifiers. TCRdb re-called the PCR reads with MiXCR, one entry per CDR3 protein. The table has about 400,000 distinct CDR3 sequences, about a fifth seen once. V dropped 3 bases and J dropped 6; count of bases not matched to a gene: 16. Germline V gene lookup returns CDR1 MGHDK and CDR2 SYGVNS. CDR3 length: 18 amino acids. This receptor was taken from a human donor who donated a stem cell graft to a child with acute myeloid leukemia. The chain uses TRBV25-1 and TRBJ2-1, with 8 positions matching TRBD2. The sequencing used PBMCs from the stem cell graft donor, collected from the stem cell graft. In DNA form, the CDR3 reads TGTGCCAGCAGTGAGGGTGGGCTAGCGGGCATTCTCGGCAATGAGCAGTTCTTC. It specifies CASSEGGLAGILGNEQFF.